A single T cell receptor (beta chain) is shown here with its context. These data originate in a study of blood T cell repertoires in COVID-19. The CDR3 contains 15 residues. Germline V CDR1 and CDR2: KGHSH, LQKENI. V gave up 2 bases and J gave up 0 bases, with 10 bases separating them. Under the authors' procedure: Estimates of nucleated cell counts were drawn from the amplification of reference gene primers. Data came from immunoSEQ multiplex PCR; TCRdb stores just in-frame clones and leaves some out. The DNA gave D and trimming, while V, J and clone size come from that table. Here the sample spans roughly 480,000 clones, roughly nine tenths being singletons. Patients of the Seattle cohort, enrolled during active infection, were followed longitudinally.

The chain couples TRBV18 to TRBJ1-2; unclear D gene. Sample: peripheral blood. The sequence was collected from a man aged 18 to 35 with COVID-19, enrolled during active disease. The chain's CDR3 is CASSPARTANYGYTF. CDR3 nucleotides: TGTGCCAGCTCACCAGCCCGAACAGCTAACTATGGCTACACCTTC.